The 15 T cell receptor beta chains given below trace back to one sample, sequenced in a study of PD-1 blockade in mismatch repair-deficient tumors. TCRdb's table, derived via immunoSEQ multiplex PCR, lists solely in-frame clones and lacks some. There are 60,000 to 75,000 clones in the sample; 88% occur only once, and approximately 14% lies in the top ten. This sample comprised peripheral blood, obtained 52 weeks after starting pembrolizumab. The source is an adult with mismatch repair-deficient cancer.

This chain links TRBV5-3 with TRBJ2-1, with TRBD2 matching 11 bases. TRBV5-3 is an ORF, with its function uncertain. The CDR3 totals 18 residues. The ends lost 0 bases at V and 0 bases at J; junction bases unmatched: 5. The chain's CDR3 is CARSLARTSGGSYNEQFF. Written as DNA, the CDR3 is TGTGCCAGAAGCTTGGCCCGCACTAGCGGGGGCTCCTACAATGAGCAGTTCTTC.

This clone showed up just once. The rearrangement links TRBV5-6 to TRBJ2-1, with TRBD1 identical over 9 bases. Germline V lookup: CDR1 SGHDT, CDR2 YYEEEE. V gave up 4 bases and J gave up 6 bases; unmatched junction bases: 8. This CDR3 comprises 15 residues. CDR3 DNA sequence: TGTGCCAGCAGCCCCGGGACAGGGAACGGCAATGAGCAGTTCTTC. It yields the protein CASSPGTGNGNEQFF.

The gene calls are TRBV13 and TRBJ1-4; maybe TRBD1 (5 bases). Trimming left V 5 bases short and J 0 bases short, with 19 bases between. The germline V gene has CDR1 PRHDT and CDR2 FYEKMQ (reference sequence). The CDR3 is 18 residues long. CDR3 in amino acids: CASSLRPGTGATNEKLFF. The DNA for the CDR3 is TGTGCCAGCAGCCTACGCCCCGGGACCGGGGCAACTAATGAAAAACTGTTTTTT. Full variable domain (outside the CDR3, taken from reference TRBV13 and TRBJ1-4): AAGVIQSPRHLIKEKRETATLKCYPIPRHDTVYWYQQGPGQDPQFLISFYEKMQSDKGSIPDRFSAQQFSDYHSELNMSSLELGDSALYFCASSLRPGTGATNEKLFFGSGTQLSVL.

About this clone: The sample contains more than one DNA sequence encoding this CDR3. The J gene is TRBJ2-3, the V gene TRBV15; D gene unclear. With 9 bases removed from V and 0 bases from J, the gap between germline ends came to 10 bases. The CDR3 is made up of 13 amino acids. Germline loops: CDR1 LNHNV, CDR2 YYDKDF (reference sequence). CDR3 sequence: CATRASSTDTQYF. CDR3 DNA: TGTGCCACTCGAGCTTCTAGCACAGATACGCAGTATTTT.

This rearrangement joins TRBV27 to TRBJ2-2; D may correspond to TRBD1 or TRBD2 (5 bases each). Looked up from germline, CDR1 is MNHEY and CDR2 is SMNVEV (reference sequence). The CDR3 spans 16 residues. The V end was cut by 4 bases, the J end by 0 bases, with 12 bases between. CDR3 loop: CASSYLRGANTGELFF. The DNA of the CDR3 is TGTGCCAGCAGTTACCTCCGGGGCGCGAACACCGGGGAGCTGTTTTTT.

The chain combines TRBV5-5 with TRBJ2-1; 11 bases are a match to TRBD1. The CDR3 sequence is 16 residues long. The ends lost 0 bases at V and 8 bases at J; junction bases unmatched: 7. CDR1 SGHKS and CDR2 YYEKEE come from the germline V gene (reference sequence). For the CDR3, the DNA is TGTGCCAGCAGCTTGGAGTGGACAGGGGGCTTAGATGAGCAGTTCTTC. Protein: CASSLEWTGGLDEQFF.

The chain combines TRBV7-3 with TRBJ2-1; 7 nucleotides line up with TRBD1. The CDR3 sequence is 15 residues long. Germline CDR1 is SGHTA and CDR2 is FQGTGA. V lost 8 bases, J lost 7 bases, and 14 bases stayed unmatched. The CDR3 DNA reads TGTGCCAGCGGGCAGAACCCGGGACAGAAGAATGAGCAGTTCTTC. Translating it yields CASGQNPGQKNEQFF.

This clone was seen a handful of times. The chain links TRBV6-5 to TRBJ1-2; D remains ambiguous. The CDR3 extends over 13 amino acids. V was cut by 5 bases and J by 4 bases, with 11 bases left in between. The germline V gene has CDR1 MNHEY and CDR2 SVGAGI. The CDR3 loop is CASSAEGSYGYTF. The CDR3 nucleotides read TGTGCCAGCAGTGCTGAGGGTTCCTATGGCTACACCTTC.

The gene calls are TRBV2 and TRBJ1-1; D is uncertain. The germline V and J ends were trimmed by 2 bases and 1 base, with 11 bases remaining between them. The CDR3 runs 15 residues. Germline values: CDR1 SNHLY, CDR2 FYNNEI. The CDR3 loop reads CASSEYMGTNTEAFF. The CDR3 DNA is TGTGCCAGCAGTGAATATATGGGCACGAACACTGAAGCTTTCTTT.

The V and J genes are TRBV28 and TRBJ2-7, with D tentatively TRBD1 (5 bases). The CDR3 runs 16 residues. V lost 5 bases and J 5 bases, leaving 22 bases between the germline ends. The germline CDR1 and CDR2 sequences are MDHEN and SYDVKM. The CDR3 DNA sequence: TGTGCCAGCAGTCCTTGGGGAAGGGGAACAAGCGACGAGCAGTACTTC. Its protein product is CASSPWGRGTSDEQYF.

This chain joins TRBV6-1 and TRBJ1-4; D not certain. The CDR3 spans 16 residues. Germline values: CDR1 MNHNS, CDR2 SASEGT. Trimming took off 0 bases at V and 7 bases at J, with 15 bases between the two ends. The CDR3 DNA reads as TGTGCCAGCAGTGAAGCGCCAGCGGGGTCGGGTGAAAAACTGTTTTTT. Protein: CASSEAPAGSGEKLFF.

V is TRBV6-5 and J is TRBJ2-3; D remains unclear. This CDR3 has 12 amino acids. Trimming shortened V by 6 bases and J by 8 bases, and 12 bases separated the two germline ends. Germline V gene lookup returns CDR1 MNHEY and CDR2 SVGAGI. The CDR3 region is CASSPTSGTQYF. In DNA form, the CDR3 reads TGTGCCAGCAGCCCCACGTCGGGTACGCAGTATTTT.

The chain is built from TRBV9 and TRBJ2-5, with TRBD1 matching over 7 bases. The CDR3 has 15 amino acids. V gave up 1 base and J gave up 5 bases; unmatched junction bases: 8. Germline CDR1 is SGDLS and CDR2 is YYNGEE. CDR3 DNA: TGTGCCAGCAGCGTATCAGACAGGGCCAGGGAGACCCAGTACTTC. It yields the protein CASSVSDRARETQYF.

The chain employs TRBV30 and TRBJ1-3; the D gene is possibly TRBD1 (5 bases). This CDR3 spans 14 amino acids. Germline CDR1 and CDR2: GTSNPN and SVGIG (reference sequence). V was clipped by 3 bases and J by 2 bases, with 11 bases between them. CDR3 bases: TGTGCCTGGAGCCAGGGCGTAACTGGAAACACCATATATTTT. This codes for CAWSQGVTGNTIYF.

CDR3 DNA: TGTGCCAGCAGCCAGGACAGGGGGCTTTCTGGGGCCAACGTCCTGACTTTC. Protein: CASSQDRGLSGANVLTF. The chain carries TRBV7-9 and TRBJ2-6; TRBD1 matches at 11 bases. V was clipped by 5 bases and J by 1 base; unmatched bases: 4. The CDR3 contains 17 residues. Germline lookup yields CDR1 SEHNR and CDR2 FQNEAQ (reference sequence). The full variable domain, its missing parts supplied by reference TRBV7-9 and TRBJ2-6, is DTGVSQNPRHKITKRGQNVTFRCDPISEHNRLYWYRQTLGQGPEFLTYFQNEAQLEKSRLLSDRFSAERPKGSFSTLEIQRTEQGDSAMYLCASSQDRGLSGANVLTFGAGSRLTVL.